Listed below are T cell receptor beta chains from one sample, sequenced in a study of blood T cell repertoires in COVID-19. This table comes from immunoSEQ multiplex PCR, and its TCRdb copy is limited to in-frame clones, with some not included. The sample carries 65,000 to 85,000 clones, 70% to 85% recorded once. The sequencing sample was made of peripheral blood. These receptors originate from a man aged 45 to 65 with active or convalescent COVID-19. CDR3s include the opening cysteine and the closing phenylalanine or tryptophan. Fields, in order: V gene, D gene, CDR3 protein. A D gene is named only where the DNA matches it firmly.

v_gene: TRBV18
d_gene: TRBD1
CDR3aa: CASSGQANQPQHF

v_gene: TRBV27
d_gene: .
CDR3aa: CASSLTGGSGSNQPQHF

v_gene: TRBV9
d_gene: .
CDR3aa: CASSPVGSYNEQFF

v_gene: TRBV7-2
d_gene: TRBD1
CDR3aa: CASSFGTGAYEQYF

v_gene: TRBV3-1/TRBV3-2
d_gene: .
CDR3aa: CASSPGYEQYF

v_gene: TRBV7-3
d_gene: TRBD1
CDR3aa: CASSLQGDNTEAFF

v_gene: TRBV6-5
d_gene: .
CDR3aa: CASRSNSPLHF

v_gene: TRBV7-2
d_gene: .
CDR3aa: CASSQGGVDGSWAFF

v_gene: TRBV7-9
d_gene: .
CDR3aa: CASSPTGLRGGEQFF

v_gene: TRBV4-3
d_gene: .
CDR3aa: CASSQVEGSYEQYF

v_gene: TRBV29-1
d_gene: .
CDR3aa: CSVVFEGRGEQYF

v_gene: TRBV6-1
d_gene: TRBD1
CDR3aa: CASSESRGKTQYF

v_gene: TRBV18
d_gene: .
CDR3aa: CASSPVWGEGLSNQPQHF

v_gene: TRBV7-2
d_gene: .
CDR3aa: CASSSIQVQETQYF

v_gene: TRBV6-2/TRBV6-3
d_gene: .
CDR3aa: CASSYHSPYEQYF

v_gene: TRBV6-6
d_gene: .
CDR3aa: CASSRKAYEQYF

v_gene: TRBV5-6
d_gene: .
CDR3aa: CASSLSWGGQGPNIQYF

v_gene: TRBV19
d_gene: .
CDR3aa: CASSTTQESDTEAFF

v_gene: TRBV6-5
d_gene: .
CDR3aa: CASRRGDRNSYEQYF

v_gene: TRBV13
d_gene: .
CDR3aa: CASSLGYEQYF

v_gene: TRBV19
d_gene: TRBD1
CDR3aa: CASRGQYSSNEKLFF

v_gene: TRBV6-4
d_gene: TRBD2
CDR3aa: CASIIPSGVSTDTQYF

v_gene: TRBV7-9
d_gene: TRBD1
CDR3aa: CASSLAGGQEKLFF

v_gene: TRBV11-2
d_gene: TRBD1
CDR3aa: CASSSPTGGRFTEAFF

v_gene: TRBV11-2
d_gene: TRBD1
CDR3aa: CASSLDNRGPFYGYTF

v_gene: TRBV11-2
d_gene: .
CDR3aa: CASSLDRGAYNSPLHF

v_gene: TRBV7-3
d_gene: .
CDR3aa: CASSLTGAETQYF